This TCR beta chain is from a study of spatial heterogeneity in lung cancer. Study observations and caveats: Ubiquitous expanded tumor TCRs showed up in blood more at resection than follow-up.

This CDR3 region has 16 residues. CDR1 is DFQATT and CDR2 is SNEGSKA in the germline V gene (reference sequence). V lost 0 bases, J lost 0 bases, and 15 bases lay in between. Documented time point: sample taken at primary tumor resection. Unsorted tumor, nontumor lung tissue or cryopreserved PBMC supplied the whole RNA. This clonotype was seen ten or more times. Antigen specificity is unknown. TCRdb recomputed calls from the 5' RACE reads with MiXCR, one row per CDR3 protein. The data show 90,000 or so distinct CDR3 sequences, roughly 10% seen once. Here the sequenced sample was PBMCs, taken at surgery. V and J are TRBV20-1 and TRBJ2-7; D gene ambiguous. This receptor was taken from a male donor with early-stage non-small cell lung cancer. CDR3 bases: TGCAGTGCTAGAGATCTTGGAGCGACCTACTCCTACGAGCAGTACTTC. As protein: CSARDLGATYSYEQYF.